Reported below is one TCR beta chain. Its target is not known. CDR3 size: 12 residues. Looked up from germline, CDR1 is SQVTM and CDR2 is ANQGSEA. The data were obtained in a study of CXCR3-negative and CXCR3-positive naive CD8 T cells. Study-level findings and limits: The naive subsets expressed comparable surface CD5, and the authors inferred TCR strength from TRB CDR3 properties.

UMI-labeled 5' RACE TRB cDNA libraries were prepared from the cells. TCRdb reprocessed the 5' RACE reads and stores each CDR3 protein as one record, lacking DNA. In all, the sample yields 100,000 to 150,000 distinct CDR3 sequences. This TCR was recovered from a human donor in good health. Some clones in this sample may be carry-over from other donors' samples. Sequencing used naive CXCR3- CD8+ T cells from blood. As for subset: CD45RO-CCR7+CD27+CD95- naive CD8+ T cells lacking CXCR3 (TNR3-). V and J are TRBV29-1 and TRBJ2-2; with no DNA, the TCRdb D assignment of TRBD2 cannot be verified. Here the CDR3 reads CSVSEGAGEPFF.